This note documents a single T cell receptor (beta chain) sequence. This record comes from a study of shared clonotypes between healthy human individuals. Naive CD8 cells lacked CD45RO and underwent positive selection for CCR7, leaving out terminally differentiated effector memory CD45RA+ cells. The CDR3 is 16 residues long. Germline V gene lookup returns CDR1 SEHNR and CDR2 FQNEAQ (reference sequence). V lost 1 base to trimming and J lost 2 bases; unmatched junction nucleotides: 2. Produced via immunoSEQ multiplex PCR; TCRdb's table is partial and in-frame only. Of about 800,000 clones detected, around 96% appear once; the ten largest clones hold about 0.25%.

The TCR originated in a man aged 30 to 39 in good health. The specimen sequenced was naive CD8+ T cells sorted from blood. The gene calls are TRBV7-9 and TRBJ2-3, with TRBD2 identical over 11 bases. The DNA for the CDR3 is TGTGCCAGCAGCTTAGAACTAGCGGGAGACACAGATACGCAGTATTTT. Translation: CASSLELAGDTDTQYF.